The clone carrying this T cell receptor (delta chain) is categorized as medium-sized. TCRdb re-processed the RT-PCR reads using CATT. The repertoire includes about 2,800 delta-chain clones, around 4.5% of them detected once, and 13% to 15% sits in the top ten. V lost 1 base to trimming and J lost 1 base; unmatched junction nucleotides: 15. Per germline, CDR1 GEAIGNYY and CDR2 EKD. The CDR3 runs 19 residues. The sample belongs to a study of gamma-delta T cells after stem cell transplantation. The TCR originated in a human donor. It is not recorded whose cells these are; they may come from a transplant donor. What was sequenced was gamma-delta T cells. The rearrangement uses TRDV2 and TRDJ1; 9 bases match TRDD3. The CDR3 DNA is TGTGCCTGTGACACTATAACACTGGGGATACGCTCGGGCACCGATAAACTCATCTTT. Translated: CACDTITLGIRSGTDKLIF.